Sequencing of this T cell receptor beta chain was carried out in a study of shared clonotypes between healthy human individuals. As for the study in general: Each donor's CD4 naive and CD4 memory cells filled three plates apiece, CD8 naive two, and CD8 memory one. Study-wide points: Incompleteness in sorted-subset sequencing, despite large depth, was shown by rarefaction. Naive subsets tended to show greater estimated richness than memory subsets.

In the original processing: From ImmunoSEQ came sequences covering only the junction and carrying no quality scores, so filtering differed. Some clones are missing from TCRdb's copy, which holds only in-frame ones; the method was immunoSEQ multiplex PCR. D and trimming were read from the DNA, whereas the V and J calls and clone size are those reported in that table. The sample shows 85,000 to 100,000 clones, under 80% of them seen only once. This clone was observed a few times. No antigen is known for it. V lost 0 bases to trimming and J lost 2 bases, with 13 bases between them. Germline CDR1 SGHDT, CDR2 YYEEEE. The CDR3 length is 16 residues.

The sequence came from a man aged 30 to 39 in good health. V usage is TRBV5-6 and J usage is TRBJ2-3; the D call may be TRBD1 or TRBD2 (5 bases each). The specimen sequenced was memory CD8+ T cells sorted from blood. Subset in this sample: CD45RO+ cells pooled with CCR7-negative TemRA cells. Here the CDR3 reads CASSLVGREYTDTQYF. CDR3 nucleotide sequence: TGTGCCAGCAGCTTGGTAGGCAGGGAGTACACAGATACGCAGTATTTT.